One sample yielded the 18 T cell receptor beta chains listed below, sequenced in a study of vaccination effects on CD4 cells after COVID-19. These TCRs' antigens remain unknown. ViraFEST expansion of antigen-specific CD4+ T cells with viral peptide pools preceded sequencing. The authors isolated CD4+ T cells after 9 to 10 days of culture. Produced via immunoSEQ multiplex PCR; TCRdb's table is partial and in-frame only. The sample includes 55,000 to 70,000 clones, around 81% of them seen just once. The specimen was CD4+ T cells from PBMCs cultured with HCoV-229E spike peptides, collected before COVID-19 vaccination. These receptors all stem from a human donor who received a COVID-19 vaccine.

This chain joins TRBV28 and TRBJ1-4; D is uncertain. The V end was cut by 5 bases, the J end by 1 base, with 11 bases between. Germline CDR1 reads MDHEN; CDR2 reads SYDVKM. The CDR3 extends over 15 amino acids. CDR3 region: CASSNTLGTNEKLFF. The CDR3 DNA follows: TGTGCCAGCAGTAATACCCTCGGAACTAATGAAAAACTGTTTTTT.

The CDR3 reads CASRQGASETQYF. CDR3 DNA: TGTGCCAGCAGGCAGGGGGCTTCGGAGACCCAGTACTTC. This chain uses TRBV2 with TRBJ2-5; TRBD1 matches 8 bases. The germline V gene has CDR1 SNHLY and CDR2 FYNNEI. The CDR3 totals 13 residues. Trimming cost V 6 bases and J 5 bases; bases outside gene matches: 5.

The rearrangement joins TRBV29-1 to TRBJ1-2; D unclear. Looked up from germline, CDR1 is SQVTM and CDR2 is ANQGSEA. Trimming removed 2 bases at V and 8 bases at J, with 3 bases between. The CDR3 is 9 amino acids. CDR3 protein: CSVEWGYTF. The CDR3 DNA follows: TGCAGCGTTGAATGGGGCTACACCTTC.

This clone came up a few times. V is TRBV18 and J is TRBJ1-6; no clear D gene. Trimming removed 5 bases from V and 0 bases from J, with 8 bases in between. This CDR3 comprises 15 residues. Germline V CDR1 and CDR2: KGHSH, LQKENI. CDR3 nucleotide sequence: TGTGCCAGCTCAGGCGTAACCTCCTATAATTCACCCCTCCACTTT. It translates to CASSGVTSYNSPLHF.

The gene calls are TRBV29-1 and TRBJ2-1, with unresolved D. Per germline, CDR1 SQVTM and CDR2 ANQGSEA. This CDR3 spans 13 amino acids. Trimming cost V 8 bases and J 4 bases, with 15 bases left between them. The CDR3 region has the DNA TGCAGCACGTCCGGGTCTTCTTACAATGAGCAGTTCTTC. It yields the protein CSTSGSSYNEQFF.

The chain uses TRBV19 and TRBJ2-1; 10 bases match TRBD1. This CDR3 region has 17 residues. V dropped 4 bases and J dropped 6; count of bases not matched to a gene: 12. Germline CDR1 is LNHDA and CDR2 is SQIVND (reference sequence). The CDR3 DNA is TGTGCCAGTAGTACTCACTCCGGGACAGGGGCCGGCAATGAGCAGTTCTTC. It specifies CASSTHSGTGAGNEQFF.

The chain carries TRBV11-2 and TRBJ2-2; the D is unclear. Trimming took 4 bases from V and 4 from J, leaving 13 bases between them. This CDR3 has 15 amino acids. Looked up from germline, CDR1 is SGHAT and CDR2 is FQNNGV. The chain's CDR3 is CASSSQRPITGELFF. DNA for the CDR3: TGTGCCAGCAGCTCACAGAGACCTATCACCGGGGAGCTGTTTTTT.

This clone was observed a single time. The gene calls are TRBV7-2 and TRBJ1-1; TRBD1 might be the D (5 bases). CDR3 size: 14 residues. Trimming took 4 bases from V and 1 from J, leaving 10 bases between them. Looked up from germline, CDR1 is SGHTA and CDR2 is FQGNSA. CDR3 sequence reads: CASSSRDGNTEAFF. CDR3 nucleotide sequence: TGTGCCAGCAGCTCTAGGGACGGGAACACTGAAGCTTTCTTT.

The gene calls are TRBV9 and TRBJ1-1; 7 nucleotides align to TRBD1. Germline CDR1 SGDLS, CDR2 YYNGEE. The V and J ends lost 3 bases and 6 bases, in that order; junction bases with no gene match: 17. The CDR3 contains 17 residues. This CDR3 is CASSDSPNRGLGAEAFF. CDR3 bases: TGTGCCAGCAGCGACTCACCGAATAGGGGGCTTGGGGCTGAAGCTTTCTTT.

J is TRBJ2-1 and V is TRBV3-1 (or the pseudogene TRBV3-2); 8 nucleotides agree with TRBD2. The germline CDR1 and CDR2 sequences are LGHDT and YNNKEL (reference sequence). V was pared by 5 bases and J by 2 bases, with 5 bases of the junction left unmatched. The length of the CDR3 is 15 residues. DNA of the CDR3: TGTGCCAGCAGCTTGCTTAGCGGGGCCTACAATGAGCAGTTCTTC. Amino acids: CASSLLSGAYNEQFF.

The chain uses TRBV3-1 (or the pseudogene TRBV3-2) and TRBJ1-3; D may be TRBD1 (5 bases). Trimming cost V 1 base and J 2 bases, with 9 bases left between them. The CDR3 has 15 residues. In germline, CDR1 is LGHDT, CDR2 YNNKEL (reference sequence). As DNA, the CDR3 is TGTGCCAGCAGCCAAGTGAGGGGAGCTGGAAACACCATATATTTT. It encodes CASSQVRGAGNTIYF.

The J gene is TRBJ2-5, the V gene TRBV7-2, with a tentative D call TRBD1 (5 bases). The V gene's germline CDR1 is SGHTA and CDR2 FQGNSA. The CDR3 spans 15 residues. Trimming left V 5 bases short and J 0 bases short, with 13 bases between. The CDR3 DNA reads TGTGCCAGCAGCAGGTCGACAGCGTACCAAGAGACCCAGTACTTC. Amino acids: CASSRSTAYQETQYF.

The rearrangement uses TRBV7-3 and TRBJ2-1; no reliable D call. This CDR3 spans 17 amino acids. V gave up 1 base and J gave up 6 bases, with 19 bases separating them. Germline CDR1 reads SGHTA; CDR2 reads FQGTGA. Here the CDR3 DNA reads TGTGCCAGCAGCTTAAACCCCGGACCTTTCCCGGGCAATGAGCAGTTCTTC. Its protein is CASSLNPGPFPGNEQFF.

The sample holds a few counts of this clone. The CDR3 DNA follows: TGCGCCAGTAGCCGGGACAGCGTCTATGGCTACACCTTC. It specifies CASSRDSVYGYTF. The chain combines TRBV5-1 with TRBJ1-2; 7 bases agree with TRBD1. This CDR3 is built from 13 residues. V gave up 8 bases and J gave up 4 bases; unmatched junction bases: 8. The germline V gene encodes CDR1 SGHRS and CDR2 YFSETQ.

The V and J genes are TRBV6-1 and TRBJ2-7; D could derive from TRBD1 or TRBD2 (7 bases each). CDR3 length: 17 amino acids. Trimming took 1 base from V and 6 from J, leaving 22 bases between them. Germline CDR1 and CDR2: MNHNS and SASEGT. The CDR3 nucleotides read TGTGCCAGCAGTGAAGTAATGCTCCAGGGGGAGGGGTGCGAGCAGTACGTC. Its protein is CASSEVMLQGEGCEQYV.

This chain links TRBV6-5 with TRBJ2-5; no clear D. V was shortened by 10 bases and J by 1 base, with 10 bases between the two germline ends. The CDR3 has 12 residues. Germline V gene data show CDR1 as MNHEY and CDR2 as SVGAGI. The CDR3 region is CATRTPQETQYF. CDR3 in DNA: TGTGCCACCCGGACCCCCCAAGAGACCCAGTACTTC.

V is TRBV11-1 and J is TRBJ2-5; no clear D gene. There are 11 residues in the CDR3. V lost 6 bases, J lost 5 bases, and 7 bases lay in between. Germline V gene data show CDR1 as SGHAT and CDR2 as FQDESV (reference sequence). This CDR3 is CASRRSETQYF. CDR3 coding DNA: TGTGCCAGCAGGAGGAGCGAGACCCAGTACTTC.

The CDR3 DNA is TGCGCCAGCAGCTCCAGACGTGGGGCTAACACTGAAGCTTTCTTT. It encodes CASSSRRGANTEAFF. The gene calls are TRBV5-1 and TRBJ1-1; TRBD1 might be the D (5 bases). The CDR3 extends over 15 amino acids. The germline V gene has CDR1 SGHRS and CDR2 YFSETQ. V was trimmed by 3 bases and J by 2 bases, leaving 14 bases between them.